This T cell receptor beta chain was documented in a study of OX40 agonist ivuxolimab in advanced cancers. Produced via immunoSEQ multiplex PCR; TCRdb's table is partial and in-frame only. This sample has some 82,000 clones, with around 88% found just once. Germline V CDR1 and CDR2: SEHNR, FQNEAQ (reference sequence). V lost 4 bases and J lost 2, with 6 bases in between. The CDR3 has 14 residues. The input for sequencing was CD4+ or CD8+ T cells sorted from blood, taken in a trial of the OX40 agonist ivuxolimab. The chain carries TRBV7-9 and TRBJ2-6; the D is unclear. The sequence came from an adult with an advanced solid tumor such as melanoma, head and neck, liver or kidney cancer. The CDR3 sequence: CASSSPTGANVLTF. The DNA for the CDR3 is TGTGCCAGCAGCTCCCCCACTGGGGCCAACGTCCTGACTTTC.